This T cell receptor beta chain was obtained from a study of OX40 agonist ivuxolimab in advanced cancers. Per germline, CDR1 SEHNR and CDR2 FQNEAQ (reference sequence). This CDR3 has 13 amino acids. The junction had 7 bases not matched to a gene; V was cut back by 10 bases and J by 3 bases. The study's findings and limits: Some patients without response likewise showed low normalized clonal expansion.

The assay was immunoSEQ multiplex PCR, and TCRdb's table has in-frame clones only and misses some. Of 46,000 or so clones detected, approximately 86% appear once; the ten largest clones hold about 11%. This clone was found once. Its specificity is unknown. This sequence was found in an adult with an advanced solid tumor such as melanoma, head and neck, liver or kidney cancer. Sequencing was performed on CD4+ or CD8+ T cells sorted from blood, taken in a trial of the OX40 agonist ivuxolimab. V is TRBV7-9 and J is TRBJ2-7; 9 bases line up with TRBD1. The CDR3 bases are TGTGCCACCGAGGACAGGGGACGCTACGAGCAGTACTTC. Translation: CATEDRGRYEQYF.